This T cell receptor (beta chain) appears in the sequencing data of a study of blood T cell repertoires in COVID-19. Libraries were prepared by immunoSEQ multiplex PCR; TCRdb keeps only in-frame clonotypes and omits some of them. Altogether a few hundred thousand clones are present, 70% to 90% being singletons, with the ten largest covering around 3%. Trimming cost V 6 bases and J 3 bases, with 10 bases left between them. There are 13 residues in the CDR3. CDR1 is MNHEY and CDR2 is SVGEGT in the germline V gene. The sequence was obtained from a man aged 18 to 29 with active or convalescent COVID-19. The source material was peripheral blood. V usage is TRBV6-2 or TRBV6-3 and J usage is TRBJ2-3, with a weak D call TRBD2 (5 bases). This CDR3 reads CASSSGGTDTQYF. CDR3 nucleotide sequence: TGTGCCAGCAGCTCAGGAGGTACAGATACGCAGTATTTT.